Listed below are T cell receptor beta chains from one sample, sequenced in a study of blood T cell repertoires in COVID-19. Produced via immunoSEQ multiplex PCR; TCRdb's table is partial and in-frame only. The table lists roughly 190,000 clones, about four fifths of them singletons. The specimen was peripheral blood. The receptor source for this set is a human donor with acute or convalescent COVID-19. The donor label of this sample is uncertain. CDR3s include the opening cysteine and the closing phenylalanine or tryptophan. The order of the fields is V gene, CDR3 length, clone size, D gene, J gene, CDR3 DNA, CDR3 protein. The D gene is left open where the match is weak. Some rows mark clone size as missing; the rest say once, few, many or name a class of expanded clone.

>TRBV9|15|NA|TRBD2|TRBJ2-3
TGTGCCAGCAACGTGGGGGGGATTTCGACAGATACGCAGTATTTT
CASNVGGISTDTQYF
>TRBV19|13|NA|NA|TRBJ2-5
TGTGCCAGTAGTCCGGGGATGGGGGAGACCCAGTACTTC
CASSPGMGETQYF
>TRBV6-5|13|NA|NA|TRBJ1-1
TGTGCCAGCAGGAGAGGGACAAACACTGAAGCTTTCTTT
CASRRGTNTEAFF
>TRBV3-1/TRBV3-2|16|NA|NA|TRBJ2-7
TGTGCCAGCAGCCCCAACCCGACGGGACAATCCTACGAGCAGTACTTC
CASSPNPTGQSYEQYF
>TRBV3-1/TRBV3-2|15|NA|NA|TRBJ1-6
TGTGCCAGCAGCCATGGTCCCGGTTATAATTCACCCCTCCACTTT
CASSHGPGYNSPLHF
>TRBV19|14|NA|NA|TRBJ1-5
TGTGCCAGTACCCAGGCGGGCCTCAATCAGCCCCAGCATTTT
CASTQAGLNQPQHF
>TRBV18|16|NA|TRBD1|TRBJ1-2
TGTGCCAGCACCCGCCGGGACAGGGGGGGTCAGGATGGCTACACCTTC
CASTRRDRGGQDGYTF
>TRBV18|16|NA|TRBD1|TRBJ2-7
TGTGCCAGCTCACCGTCCGGGACAGGGGGAACCTACGAGCAGTACTTC
CASSPSGTGGTYEQYF
>TRBV4-1|15|NA|NA|TRBJ1-2
TGCGCCAGCAGCCAATTATCCAGGGTTAACTATGGCTACACCTTC
CASSQLSRVNYGYTF
>TRBV6-1|17|NA|NA|TRBJ1-5
TGTGCCAGCAGTGAAGATACGGCAGGCTATAGCAATCAGCCCCAGCATTTT
CASSEDTAGYSNQPQHF
>TRBV12-3/TRBV12-4|13|NA|NA|TRBJ2-5
TGTGCCAGCAACACAAGAGGACAAGAGACCCAGTACTTC
CASNTRGQETQYF
>TRBV19|12|NA|NA|TRBJ1-6
TGTGCCACCTCCCCCCCGGGTTCACCCCTCCACTTT
CATSPPGSPLHF
>TRBV5-1|14|few|TRBD1|TRBJ2-2
TGCGCCAGCTCCCAGGGACAGCAAAACCGGGAGCTGTTTTTT
CASSQGQQNRELFF
>TRBV6-6|12|NA|NA|TRBJ1-2
TGTGCCAGCACCATAGAGGGCTCTGGCTACACCTTC
CASTIEGSGYTF
>TRBV10-1|17|NA|TRBD2|TRBJ2-1
TGCGCCAGCAGGGAGGATACTCCGGGACTAGGGTTCAATGAGCAGTTCTTC
CASREDTPGLGFNEQFF
>TRBV4-1|13|NA|TRBD1|TRBJ2-1
TGCGCCAGCAGCGGGACAGGGACCAATGAGCAGTTCTTC
CASSGTGTNEQFF
>TRBV28|18|NA|NA|TRBJ1-6
TGTGCCAGCAGGTTTATGACAGCGACAAGCTCCTATAATTCACCCCTCCACTTT
CASRFMTATSSYNSPLHF
>TRBV13|13|NA|NA|TRBJ1-2
TGTGCCAGCAGCTTACAGGGGAACTATGGCTACACCTTC
CASSLQGNYGYTF
>TRBV11-2|19|NA|TRBD1|TRBJ2-6
TGTGCCAGCAGCTCTGCCCCCGGGACAGGGGGATCTGGGGCCAACGTCCTGACTTTC
CASSSAPGTGGSGANVLTF
>TRBV14|12|NA|NA|TRBJ1-1
TGTGCCAGCAGCCAAGCCCGCACTGAAGCTTTCTTT
CASSQARTEAFF
>TRBV7-2|17|NA|TRBD1|TRBJ1-6
TGTGCCAGCACCCAACCGGGACAGGGGGCGAGGAGTTCACCCCTCCACTTT
CASTQPGQGARSSPLHF
>TRBV9|19|once|TRBD2|TRBJ2-2
TGTGCCAGCAGCGTAGCAAGCCCTAGCGGGAGAGGGAAAACCGGGGAGCTGTTTTTT
CASSVASPSGRGKTGELFF
>TRBV9|15|NA|NA|TRBJ1-4
TGTGCCAGCAGCGTAATGGGGCAGGTAAATGAAAAACTGTTTTTT
CASSVMGQVNEKLFF
>TRBV28|13|NA|NA|TRBJ1-6
TGTGCCAGCAGTCTAGACCTGAGCAGGGGCATCCACTTT
CASSLDLSRGIHF
>TRBV5-5|14|NA|NA|TRBJ1-4
TGTGCCAGCAGCCCCGGTCTGCTCTCTGAAAAACTGTTTTTT
CASSPGLLSEKLFF
>TRBV18|13|NA|NA|TRBJ1-6
TGTGCCAGCTCACCGGGGGGGGGTTCACCCCTCCACTTT
CASSPGGGSPLHF
>TRBV9|15|NA|NA|TRBJ2-3
TGTGCCAGCGGGATCACGGGGACACACACAGATACGCAGTATTTT
CASGITGTHTDTQYF
>TRBV27|16|NA|NA|TRBJ2-7
TGTGCCAGCAGCCTGAAGCCTGGGGGGAGCTCCTACGAGCAGTACTTC
CASSLKPGGSSYEQYF
>TRBV11-2|17|NA|TRBD1|TRBJ1-2
TGTGCCAGCAGCTCCCCCTGGGGCCAGGGGGCAAACTATGGCTACACCTTC
CASSSPWGQGANYGYTF
>TRBV11-2|13|once|NA|TRBJ1-5
TGTGCCAGCAGCTCACAGGGTTATCAGCCCCAGCATTTT
CASSSQGYQPQHF
>TRBV3-1/TRBV3-2|15|NA|TRBD1|TRBJ1-2
TGTGCCAGCAGCTCGGGACAGGGGTTTCACTATGGCTACACCTTC
CASSSGQGFHYGYTF
>TRBV3-1/TRBV3-2|14|NA|NA|TRBJ1-3
TGTGCCAGCAGCCAAGGCGGGGTGCGAAACACCATATATTTT
CASSQGGVRNTIYF
>TRBV2|20|NA|TRBD2|TRBJ2-3
TGTGCCAGCATGGGAAGGTTACCTAAAGGCGGGGGGACTAGCACAGATACGCAGTATTTT
CASMGRLPKGGGTSTDTQYF
>TRBV7-7|15|NA|TRBD2|TRBJ2-1
TGTGCCAGCAGCTCGACTAGCGGGAGGATGGGGGAGCAGTTCTTC
CASSSTSGRMGEQFF
>TRBV18|14|NA|TRBD1|TRBJ2-5
TGTGCCAGCTCACCATTCGACAGGGCAGAGACCCAGTACTTC
CASSPFDRAETQYF
>TRBV2|13|NA|NA|TRBJ2-2
TGTGCCAGCAGTGGCCGCATGGAGGGGGAGCTGTTTTTT
CASSGRMEGELFF
>TRBV19|14|NA|NA|TRBJ1-1
TGTGCCAGTAGTAACCAGGGCTGGAGCACTGAAGCTTTCTTT
CASSNQGWSTEAFF
>TRBV28|16|NA|TRBD2|TRBJ2-1
TGTGCCAGCAGTTTATTTGGCGGGAGCTCCTACAATGAGCAGTTCTTC
CASSLFGGSSYNEQFF
>TRBV30|12|NA|NA|TRBJ1-3
TGTGCCTTGGACAGTTCTGGAAACACCATATATTTT
CALDSSGNTIYF
>TRBV7-2|16|NA|TRBD2|TRBJ2-3
TGTGCCAGCAGCTTAGGGATAGCGGGAGGTTCAGATACGCAGTATTTT
CASSLGIAGGSDTQYF
>TRBV10-3|15|NA|NA|TRBJ1-2
TGTGCCATCAGTGAGTTGGGGGGAGGAGACTATGGCTACACCTTC
CAISELGGGDYGYTF
>TRBV6-6|15|NA|NA|TRBJ2-5
TGTGCCAGCAGTTACTCCAGGACAGCCCAAGAGACCCAGTACTTC
CASSYSRTAQETQYF
>TRBV3-1/TRBV3-2|14|NA|NA|TRBJ1-5
TGTGCCAGCAGCCACCGGGGAGGCAATCAGCCCCAGCATTTT
CASSHRGGNQPQHF
>TRBV3-1/TRBV3-2|16|NA|TRBD1|TRBJ1-4
TGTGCCAGCAGCCAGGCCCCGGGACAGCGGAATGAAAAACTGTTTTTT
CASSQAPGQRNEKLFF
>TRBV19|12|NA|NA|TRBJ1-2
TGTGCCAGTAGCTCCCCCCCCTATGGCTACACCTTC
CASSSPPYGYTF
>TRBV5-1|16|NA|TRBD2|TRBJ2-5
TGCGCCAGCAGCTCCTTAGCGGGGGCCGGGGGAGAGACCCAGTACTTC
CASSSLAGAGGETQYF
>TRBV10-1|14|NA|TRBD1|TRBJ2-1
TGCGCCAGCAGTGACCGGGACAGGGGATATGAGCAGTTCTTC
CASSDRDRGYEQFF
>TRBV7-2|15|NA|NA|TRBJ2-1
TGTGCCAGCAGCCCGACTCTACCTAGCTGGGATGAGCAGTTCTTC
CASSPTLPSWDEQFF
>TRBV6-1|17|NA|TRBD2|TRBJ2-7
TGTGCCAGCAGTGAAAGTCTTTCTAGCGGGCACTCCTACGAGCAGTACTTC
CASSESLSSGHSYEQYF
>TRBV4-1|16|NA|TRBD1|TRBJ1-2
TGCGCCAGCAGCAACCCCCTCCGGGACAGACCCTATGGCTACACCTTC
CASSNPLRDRPYGYTF
>TRBV25-1|15|NA|TRBD1|TRBJ1-2
TGTGCCAGCAGTGAAGGAGGGACAGTCAACTATGGCTACACCTTC
CASSEGGTVNYGYTF
>TRBV7-8|17|NA|NA|TRBJ2-3
TGTGCCAGCAGCTTAGCAATTTCCACAGGGCCCACAGATACGCAGTATTTT
CASSLAISTGPTDTQYF
>TRBV5-1|15|NA|TRBD1|TRBJ2-7
TGCGCCAGCAGCTTGAGACAGGGGGCCCCCTACGAGCAGTACTTC
CASSLRQGAPYEQYF
>TRBV7-2|14|NA|NA|TRBJ1-5
TGTGCCAGCAGCAAAGACTCCTTTAATCAGCCCCAGCATTTT
CASSKDSFNQPQHF
>TRBV10-3|16|NA|TRBD1|TRBJ2-7
TGTGCCATCAGTGGGGGGGGGACAGGGAGGTCCTACGAGCAGTACTTC
CAISGGGTGRSYEQYF
>TRBV5-1|14|NA|NA|TRBJ1-1
TGCGCCAGCAGCTTGGGAGTTCAGGGCACTGAAGCTTTCTTT
CASSLGVQGTEAFF
>TRBV15|13|few|NA|TRBJ1-1
TGTGCCACCAGCAGAGAGGGTGAGGCTGAAGCTTTCTTT
CATSREGEAEAFF
>TRBV18|19|NA|TRBD2|TRBJ2-4
TGTGCCAGCTCACCGATACCGCTAGCGGGGGACCTAGCCAAAAACATTCAGTACTTC
CASSPIPLAGDLAKNIQYF
>TRBV19|15|NA|TRBD1|TRBJ2-6
TGTGCCAGTAGCCTGGACAGGGCTGGGGCCAACGTCCTGACTTTC
CASSLDRAGANVLTF